What follows are 2 T cell receptor beta chains derived from one specimen sequenced in a study of cytomegalovirus exposure and HLA in healthy donors. The PCR employed 60 Vbeta primers together with 13 Jbeta primers. Sequenced by immunoSEQ multiplex PCR; TCRdb stores in-frame clones only, minus some. The sample consists of about 210,000 clones, 60% to 80% of them appearing once. Material: PBMCs. The receptors originated from a male donor in good health and CMV-seronegative.

J is TRBJ2-7 and V is TRBV7-2; D is undetermined. The germline V gene encodes CDR1 SGHTA and CDR2 FQGNSA. Trimming left V 5 bases short and J 3 bases short, with 5 bases between. The CDR3 runs 11 residues. The CDR3 sequence: CASSLLYEQYF. Here the CDR3 DNA reads TGTGCCAGCAGCCTCCTCTACGAGCAGTACTTC.

The chain has TRBV19 and TRBJ2-1; TRBD1 matches 8 bases. After removal of 3 bases from V and 8 bases from J, the junction contained 12 bases not matched to a gene. There are 16 residues in the CDR3. The V gene's germline CDR1 is LNHDA and CDR2 SQIVND (reference sequence). CDR3 region: CASSIPDRGARDEQFF. The CDR3 DNA reads TGTGCCAGTAGTATCCCCGACAGGGGCGCAAGGGATGAGCAGTTCTTC.